In this sample, the clone carrying this T cell receptor (beta chain) turned up a few times. What it binds is not known. The entry originates in a study of CD8 T cells in ankylosing spondylitis. Study-wide results and caveats: Researchers reportedly found disease-linked clones significantly enriched in matched ankylosing spondylitis synovial fluid. Among TCR beta sequences, a motif of several highly homologous variants appeared characteristic of ankylosing spondylitis blood.

A single record per CDR3 protein comes from TCRdb applying MiXCR to the 5' RACE reads. The profile shows almost 400,000 distinct CDR3 sequences, 20% to 25% of them singletons. Trimming pared 7 bases from V and 3 bases from J, leaving 13 bases between. The CDR3 runs 14 residues. The TCR was taken from a male donor with ankylosing spondylitis. The V gene is TRBV12-3 or TRBV12-4, the J gene TRBJ2-1, with D maybe TRBD2 (6 bases). The sample was blood, either unsorted or a sorted T cell fraction (not recorded which). The CDR3 is CASTPGRNYNEQFF. CDR3 DNA sequence: TGTGCCAGCACCCCCGGGAGAAACTACAATGAGCAGTTCTTC.